This passage covers 2 T cell receptor beta chains from one sample sequenced in a study of T cells in Graves' hyperthyroidism and ophthalmopathy. RNA transcripts were the template for amplifying TCR beta CDR3 regions. The HTBI primer set drove a first-round RT-PCR of the TCR CDR3. TCRdb fed the multiplex PCR reads into MiXCR, producing one record per CDR3 protein. The data contain around 350,000 distinct CDR3 sequences, about 18% of them singletons. The sequenced material came from blood. These receptors were collected from a woman younger than 30 with Graves' hyperthyroidism.

This clonotype appeared many times. The CDR3 nucleotides are TGTGCCAGCAGTTGGGCATCCGGGGAAGAGACCCAGTACTTC. Protein: CASSWASGEETQYF. This chain joins TRBV28 and TRBJ2-5, with a tentative D call TRBD2 (5 bases). The V end lost 4 bases, the J end lost 3 bases, and 12 bases lay between the germline ends. Per the germline V gene, CDR1 is MDHEN and CDR2 is SYDVKM. The length of the CDR3 is 14 residues.

This clonotype was seen repeatedly, ten times or more. The chain combines TRBV13 with TRBJ2-5, with D perhaps assigned TRBD1 or TRBD2 (5 bases each). The V end was cut by 5 bases, the J end by 4 bases, with 17 bases between. The CDR3 sequence is 15 residues long. Germline loops: CDR1 PRHDT, CDR2 FYEKMQ (reference sequence). CDR3 region: CASSGPGRVRETQYF. CDR3 DNA sequence: TGTGCCAGCAGCGGCCCGGGGCGAGTGAGAGAGACCCAGTACTTC.